The TCR beta chain described here comes from a study of blood T cells in healthy people across ages. Trimming took 3 bases from V and 6 from J, leaving 18 bases between them. Germline loops: CDR1 LGHDT, CDR2 YNNKEL (reference sequence). CDR3 length: 16 residues. The study, taken as a whole, reports: Long-lived donors had more naive CD4+ cells and higher diversity than aged donors.

Sample-barcoded 5' priming and a J-beta primer mix drove a second PCR of about 6 to 12 cycles. TCRdb re-called the 5' RACE reads through MiXCR, storing one row per CDR3 protein. The sample shows 650,000 to 900,000 distinct CDR3 sequences, 62% of them seen only once. This clonotype appeared a few times. As yet, its antigen is unknown. The source material was blood. V is TRBV3-1 and J is TRBJ2-1; D might be TRBD2 (7 bases). The receptor was isolated from a man aged 25 to 40 in good health. DNA for the CDR3: TGTGCCAGCAGCCATCCCGGGGGGCCTCAGGTCAATGAGCAGTTCTTC. Amino acid sequence: CASSHPGGPQVNEQFF.